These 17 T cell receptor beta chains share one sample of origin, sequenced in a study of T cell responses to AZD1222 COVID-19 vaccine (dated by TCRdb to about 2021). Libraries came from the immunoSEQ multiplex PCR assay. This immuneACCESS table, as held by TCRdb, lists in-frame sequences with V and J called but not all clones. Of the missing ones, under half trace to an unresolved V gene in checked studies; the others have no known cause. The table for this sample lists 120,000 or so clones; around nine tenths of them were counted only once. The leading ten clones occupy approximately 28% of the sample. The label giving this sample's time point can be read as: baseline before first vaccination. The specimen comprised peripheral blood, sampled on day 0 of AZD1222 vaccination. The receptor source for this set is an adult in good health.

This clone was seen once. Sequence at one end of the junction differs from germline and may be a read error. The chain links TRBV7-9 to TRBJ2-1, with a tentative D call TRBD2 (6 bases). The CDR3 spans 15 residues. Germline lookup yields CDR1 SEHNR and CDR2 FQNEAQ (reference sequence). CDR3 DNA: TGTGCCTGCAGGGTAGCGGAAAGCTCCTACAATGAGCAGTTCTTC. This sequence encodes CACRVAESSYNEQFF.

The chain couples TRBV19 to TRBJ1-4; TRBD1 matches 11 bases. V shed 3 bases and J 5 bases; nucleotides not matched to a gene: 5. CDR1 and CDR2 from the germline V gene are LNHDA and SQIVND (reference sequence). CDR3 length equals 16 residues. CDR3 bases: TGTGCCAGTAGTATCTTGTGGACAGGGGGCAATGAAAAACTGTTTTTT. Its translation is CASSILWTGGNEKLFF.

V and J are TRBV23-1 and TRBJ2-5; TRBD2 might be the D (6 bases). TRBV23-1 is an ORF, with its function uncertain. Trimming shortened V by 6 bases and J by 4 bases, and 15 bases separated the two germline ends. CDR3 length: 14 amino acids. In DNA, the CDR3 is TGCGCCAGCAGACCCGGGACTGTATTAGAGACCCAGTACTTC. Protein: CASRPGTVLETQYF.

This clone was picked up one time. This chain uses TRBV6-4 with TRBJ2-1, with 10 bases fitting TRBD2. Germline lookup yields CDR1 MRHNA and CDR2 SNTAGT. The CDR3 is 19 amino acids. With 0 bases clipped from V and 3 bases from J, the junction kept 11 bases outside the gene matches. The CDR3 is CASSDSLRSGGPLYNEQFF. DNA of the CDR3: TGTGCCAGCAGTGACTCGCTTCGTAGCGGGGGGCCACTCTACAATGAGCAGTTCTTC.

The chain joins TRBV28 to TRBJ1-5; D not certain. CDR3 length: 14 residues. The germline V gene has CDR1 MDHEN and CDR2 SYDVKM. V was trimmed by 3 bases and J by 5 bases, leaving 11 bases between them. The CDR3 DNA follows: TGTGCCAGCAGTTTGGGTGGCGGACATCAGCCCCAGCATTTT. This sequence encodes CASSLGGGHQPQHF.

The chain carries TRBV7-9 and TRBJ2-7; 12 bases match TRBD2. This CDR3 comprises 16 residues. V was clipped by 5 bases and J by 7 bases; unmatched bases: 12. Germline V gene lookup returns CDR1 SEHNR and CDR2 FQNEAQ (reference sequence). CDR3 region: CASSRGLAGRVWEQYF. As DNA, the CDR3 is TGTGCCAGCAGCCGTGGACTAGCGGGAAGGGTATGGGAGCAGTACTTC.

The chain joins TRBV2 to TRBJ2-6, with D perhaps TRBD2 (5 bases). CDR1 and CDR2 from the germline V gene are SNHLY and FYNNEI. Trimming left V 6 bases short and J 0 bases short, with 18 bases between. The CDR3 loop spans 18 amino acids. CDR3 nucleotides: TGTGCCAGCAGCCCAAAGGCGGGTGGATTCTCTGGGGCCAACGTCCTGACTTTC. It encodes CASSPKAGGFSGANVLTF.

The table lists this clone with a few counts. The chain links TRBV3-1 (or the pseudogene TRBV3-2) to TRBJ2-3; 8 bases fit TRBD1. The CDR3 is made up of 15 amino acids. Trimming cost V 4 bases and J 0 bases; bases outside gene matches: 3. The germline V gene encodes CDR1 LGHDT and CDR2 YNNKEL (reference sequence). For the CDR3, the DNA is TGTGCCAGCAGCCTCAGACAGGGGAGCACAGATACGCAGTATTTT. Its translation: CASSLRQGSTDTQYF.

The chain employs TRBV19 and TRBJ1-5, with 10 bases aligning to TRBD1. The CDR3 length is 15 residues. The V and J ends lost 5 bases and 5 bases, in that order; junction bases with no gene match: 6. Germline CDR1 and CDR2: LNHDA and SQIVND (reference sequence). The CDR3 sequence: CASSPRQGAHQPQHF. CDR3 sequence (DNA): TGTGCCAGTAGTCCGCGACAGGGGGCTCATCAGCCCCAGCATTTT. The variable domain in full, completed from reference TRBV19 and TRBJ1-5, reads DGGITQSPKYLFRKEGQNVTLSCEQNLNHDAMYWYRQDPGQGLRLIYYSQIVNDFQKGDIAEGYSVSREKKESFPLTVTSAQKNPTAFYLCASSPRQGAHQPQHFGDGTRLSIL.

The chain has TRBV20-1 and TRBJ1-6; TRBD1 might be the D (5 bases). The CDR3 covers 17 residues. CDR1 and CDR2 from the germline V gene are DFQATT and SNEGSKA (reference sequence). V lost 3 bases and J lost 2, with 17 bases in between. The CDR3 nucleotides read TGCAGTGCTAGTTGGGGGGGGACGGCGACCTATAATTCACCCCTCCACTTT. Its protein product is CSASWGGTATYNSPLHF.

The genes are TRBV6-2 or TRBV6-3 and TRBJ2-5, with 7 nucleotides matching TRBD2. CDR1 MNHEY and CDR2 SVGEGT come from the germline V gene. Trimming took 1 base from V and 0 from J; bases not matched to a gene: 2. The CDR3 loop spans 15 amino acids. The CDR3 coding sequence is TGTGCCAGCAGTTACTACGCGGGGGACCAAGAGACCCAGTACTTC. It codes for CASSYYAGDQETQYF.

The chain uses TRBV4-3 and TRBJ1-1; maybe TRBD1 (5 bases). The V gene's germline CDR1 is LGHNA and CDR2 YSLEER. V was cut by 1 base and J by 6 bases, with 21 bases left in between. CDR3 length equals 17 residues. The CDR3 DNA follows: TGCGCCAGCAGCCAAGGGAGCAGGGCTTGGGGGTCGGCTGAAGCTTTCTTT. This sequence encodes CASSQGSRAWGSAEAFF.

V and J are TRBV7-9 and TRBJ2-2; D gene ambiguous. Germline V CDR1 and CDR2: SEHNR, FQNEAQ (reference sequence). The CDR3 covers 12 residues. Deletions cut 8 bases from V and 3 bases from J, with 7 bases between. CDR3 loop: CASGRYTGELFF. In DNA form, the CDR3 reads TGTGCCAGCGGTAGATACACCGGGGAGCTGTTTTTT.

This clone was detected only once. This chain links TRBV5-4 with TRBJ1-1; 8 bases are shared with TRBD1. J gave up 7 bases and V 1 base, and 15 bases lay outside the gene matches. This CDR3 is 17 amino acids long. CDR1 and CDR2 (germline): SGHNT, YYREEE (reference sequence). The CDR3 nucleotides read TGTGCCAGCAGCTTGTTGAGGACAGGGAAGTCCAACGTTGAAGCTTTCTTT. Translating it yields CASSLLRTGKSNVEAFF. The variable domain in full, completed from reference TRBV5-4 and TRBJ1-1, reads ETGVTQSPTHLIKTRGQQVTLRCSSQSGHNTVSWYQQALGQGPQFIFQYYREEENGRGNFPPRFSGLQFPNYSSELNVNALELDDSALYLCASSLLRTGKSNVEAFFGQGTRLTVV.

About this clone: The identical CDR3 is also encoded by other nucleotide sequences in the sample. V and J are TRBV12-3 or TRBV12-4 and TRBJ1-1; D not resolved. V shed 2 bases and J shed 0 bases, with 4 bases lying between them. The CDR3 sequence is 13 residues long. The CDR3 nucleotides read TGTGCCAGCAGTTTAATCATGAACACTGAAGCTTTCTTT. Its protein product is CASSLIMNTEAFF.

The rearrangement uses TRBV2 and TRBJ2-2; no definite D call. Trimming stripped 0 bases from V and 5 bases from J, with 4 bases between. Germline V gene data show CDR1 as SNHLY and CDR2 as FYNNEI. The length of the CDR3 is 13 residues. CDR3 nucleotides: TGTGCCAGCAGTGAAGCGAGTACCGGGGAGCTGTTTTTT. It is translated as CASSEASTGELFF.

CDR3 coding DNA: TGCAGCGTCGCCTACCGGGACAGCTCCTACGAGCAGTACTTC. Translating it yields CSVAYRDSSYEQYF. The chain joins TRBV29-1 to TRBJ2-7; TRBD1 agrees at 7 bases. The ends lost 6 bases at V and 0 bases at J; junction bases unmatched: 8. This CDR3 spans 14 amino acids. Germline V CDR1 and CDR2: SQVTM, ANQGSEA.